This TCR beta chain emerged from a study of T-cell memory formation after mild COVID-19. General study results and limits: Contracting CD8+ clones were enriched in EMRA, CD4+ mainly in CM and EM. The finding that pre-infection memory included some responding clones suggested that cross-reactive memory joined.

With respect to this clonotype: The antigen is unknown.

TCRdb processed the 5' RACE reads anew with MiXCR; each CDR3 protein has one entry. The table has 550,000 to 600,000 distinct CDR3 sequences, approximately 15% seen once. Sequenced input: PBMCs or a T cell subset sorted from them (not recorded which). The origin of this receptor is an adult woman who had mild COVID-19 (a few samples of this study predate the infection). Cell type and time point are not known.

CDR3 nucleotides: TGTGCCTGGATTAGTGCGGGACTAGCGGGCACAGATACGCAGTATTTT. Translated: CAWISAGLAGTDTQYF. This rearrangement joins TRBV30 to TRBJ2-3, with 11 bases that match TRBD2. The CDR3 totals 16 residues. Germline CDR1 and CDR2: GTSNPN and SVGIG (reference sequence). Trimming cost V 4 bases and J 1 base; bases outside gene matches: 7.